The 14 T cell receptor beta chains below all came from one sample that was sequenced in a study of cytomegalovirus exposure and HLA in healthy donors. Data came from immunoSEQ multiplex PCR; TCRdb stores just in-frame clones and leaves some out. The sample includes about 200,000 clones, around 87% of them seen just once. Material for sequencing was PBMCs. The receptor source for this set is a woman aged 18-35 years in good health and CMV-seropositive.

The gene calls are TRBV28 and TRBJ1-5, with D unclear. The germline V gene has CDR1 MDHEN and CDR2 SYDVKM. The V gene lost 4 bases and the J gene lost 0 bases, with 7 bases spanning the gap. There are 14 residues in the CDR3. The CDR3 bases are TGTGCCAGCAGTTGGGCTGGTAGCAATCAGCCCCAGCATTTT. This translates into CASSWAGSNQPQHF.

The J gene is TRBJ2-1, the V gene TRBV28; a possible D gene is TRBD1 (5 bases). V lost 6 bases and J 6 bases, leaving 12 bases between the germline ends. CDR3 length: 13 residues. In germline, CDR1 is MDHEN, CDR2 SYDVKM. CDR3 DNA: TGTGCCAGCAGAGGGGCTAGTGCCAATGAGCAGTTCTTC. It is translated as CASRGASANEQFF.

This chain uses TRBV7-8 with TRBJ1-5; TRBD1 matches 9 bases. This CDR3 is 15 amino acids long. V trimming: 4 bases; J trimming: 7 bases; junction bases outside the gene matches: 8. Germline values: CDR1 SGHVS, CDR2 FQNEAQ. The CDR3 sequence is CASSYGDRAGQPQHF. The CDR3 region has the DNA TGTGCCAGCAGCTATGGGGACAGGGCCGGCCAGCCCCAGCATTTT. The full variable domain, with the rest looked up from reference TRBV7-8 and TRBJ1-5, is GAGVSQSPRYKVAKRGQDVALRCDPISGHVSLFWYQQALGQGPEFLTYFQNEAQLDKSGLPSDRFFAERPEGSVSTLKIQRTQQEDSAVYLCASSYGDRAGQPQHFGDGTRLSIL.

The chain couples TRBV25-1 to TRBJ2-5; 9 bases map to TRBD2. CDR1 is MGHDK, CDR2 SYGVNS, per germline. This CDR3 region has 15 residues. V shed 2 bases, J shed 5 bases, and the junction held 6 bases outside the gene matches. In DNA, the CDR3 is TGTGCCAGCAGTGAAGGGCTAGCGGGAAGTGAGACCCAGTACTTC. It is translated as CASSEGLAGSETQYF.

V is TRBV6-1 and J is TRBJ1-3; unclear D gene. V dropped 8 bases and J dropped 0 bases, with 11 bases sitting between them. CDR1 and CDR2 (germline): MNHNS, SASEGT. CDR3 length: 14 residues. CDR3 sequence (DNA): TGTGCCAGCCCCAACCCTAGCTCTGGAAACACCATATATTTT. As protein: CASPNPSSGNTIYF.

This clone was observed once. The chain joins TRBV10-3 to TRBJ2-1; possibly TRBD2 for D (5 bases). The V end was cut by 5 bases, the J end by 5 bases, with 13 bases between. The CDR3 is 14 residues long. Germline values: CDR1 ENHRY, CDR2 SYGVKD. The CDR3, as DNA: TGTGCCATCAGTCCCAATTCAGCGGACAATGAGCAGTTCTTC. Its translation: CAISPNSADNEQFF.

The CDR3 coding sequence is TGTGCCAGCAGCGTAGGGACAGGGGGTAACTATGGCTACACCTTC. It yields the protein CASSVGTGGNYGYTF. The J gene is TRBJ1-2, the V gene TRBV9; TRBD1 matches at 10 bases. The CDR3 covers 15 residues. Losses at the gene ends were 0 bases for V and 1 base for J; bases not matched to a gene: 0. Germline CDR1 is SGDLS and CDR2 is YYNGEE.

This rearrangement joins TRBV27 to TRBJ1-2; possible D gene TRBD1, 6 bases. With 6 bases removed from V and 7 bases from J, the gap between germline ends came to 18 bases. The CDR3 is 14 amino acids. The germline gives CDR1 MNHEY, CDR2 SMNVEV (reference sequence). CDR3: CASSPLGRGGGYTF. CDR3 coding DNA: TGTGCCAGCAGCCCTTTGGGCAGGGGCGGTGGCTACACCTTC.

V usage is TRBV18 and J usage is TRBJ1-3; D remains unclear. The CDR3 sequence is 18 residues long. Deletions cut 2 bases from V and 0 bases from J, with 17 bases between. Looked up from germline, CDR1 is KGHSH and CDR2 is LQKENI. CDR3 DNA: TGTGCCAGCTCACCAGATTGGGGAGTAGGGCGCTCTGGAAACACCATATATTTT. It is translated as CASSPDWGVGRSGNTIYF.

V is TRBV5-6 and J is TRBJ1-2, with 8 bases fitting TRBD1. There are 15 residues in the CDR3. Germline trimming cut 4 bases from V and 4 bases from J; bases unmatched to any gene: 9. In germline, CDR1 is SGHDT, CDR2 YYEEEE. The DNA of the CDR3 is TGTGCCAGCAGCAAGGGACAGGAGATTGGCTATGGCTACACCTTC. This codes for CASSKGQEIGYGYTF.

This rearrangement joins TRBV19 to TRBJ1-2, with a weak D call TRBD1 (5 bases). Trimming pared 5 bases from V and 2 bases from J, leaving 18 bases between. The germline V gene has CDR1 LNHDA and CDR2 SQIVND (reference sequence). CDR3 length: 16 residues. The CDR3 region is CASSGASAAPNYGYTF. The CDR3, as DNA: TGTGCCAGTAGTGGGGCATCGGCAGCACCAAACTATGGCTACACCTTC.

The chain recombines TRBV28 with TRBJ2-2; D is perhaps TRBD1 (6 bases). CDR1 and CDR2 from the germline V gene are MDHEN and SYDVKM. The V end was cut by 5 bases, the J end by 1 base, with 14 bases between. This CDR3 spans 16 amino acids. The CDR3 spells CASSPLGHENTGELFF. The CDR3 nucleotides read TGTGCCAGCAGTCCCTTGGGACATGAGAACACCGGGGAGCTGTTTTTT.

This clone was seen a handful of times. V gene TRBV7-9 combines with J gene TRBJ2-1; 7 bases match TRBD2. CDR3 length: 15 residues. Germline V gene data show CDR1 as SEHNR and CDR2 as FQNEAQ (reference sequence). Losses at the gene ends were 1 base for V and 6 bases for J; bases not matched to a gene: 6. The chain's CDR3 is CASSLDGRPFNEQFF. Here the CDR3 DNA reads TGTGCCAGCAGCTTAGACGGGAGGCCCTTCAATGAGCAGTTCTTC.

This chain's CDR3 is CASSSRTGSGGYTF. In DNA form, the CDR3 reads TGTGCCAGCAGTAGCCGGACAGGGAGTGGAGGCTACACCTTC. The gene calls are TRBV6-1 and TRBJ1-2, with TRBD1 matching over 8 bases. The CDR3 loop spans 14 amino acids. CDR1 MNHNS and CDR2 SASEGT come from the germline V gene. V was clipped by 5 bases and J by 8 bases; unmatched bases: 10.